The T cell receptor (beta chain) described here comes from a study of regulatory T cells in long-lasting Graves disease. Findings of the study overall: No thyroid tissue was studied; the work used peripheral blood only.

The CDR3 sequence is 16 residues long. Germline loops: CDR1 SGHTA, CDR2 FQGNSA. For TCR beta, libraries came from iRepertoire HTBI primers and Arm-PCR of CDR3 regions. One entry per CDR3 protein, called by TCRdb with MiXCR from the multiplex PCR reads. The sample records under 800,000 distinct CDR3 sequences, 16% being singletons. The sample's time point: newly diagnosed GD, antithyroid drugs for less than 3 months. PBMC-extracted RNA yielded the TCR library. A peripheral blood sample, roughly 8.7 milliliters in volume, was drawn into EDTA tubes. About this clonotype itself: Its target is not known. The junction differs from germline at one of its ends, possibly a read error.

The sample was also linked to a second study, of T cells in Graves' hyperthyroidism and ophthalmopathy. Turning to that study: A patient was excluded if there was uncontrolled infection, other autoimmune disease, pregnancy or lactation. With the HTBI primer set, the TCR CDR3 went through a first round of RT-PCR.

The chain employs TRBV7-2 and TRBJ2-7; 7 bases map to TRBD2. The sample was peripheral blood mononuclear cells (PBMCs), taken at new diagnosis, from a patient treated with antithyroid drugs. This clonotype was obtained from a woman aged 25 to 39 with Graves disease. CDR3: CASSPRAALASYEQYF. In DNA form, the CDR3 reads TGCGCCAGCAGCCCGAGGGCGGCACTAGCGAGTTACGAGCAGTACTTC.